The clone carrying this T cell receptor (beta chain) was counted many times. Its antigen remains unknown. Via MiXCR, TCRdb re-called the 5' RACE reads, giving one row per CDR3 protein. This table has over 100,000 distinct CDR3 sequences, around 8.6% appearing once. This entry belongs to a study of T cells after yellow fever vaccination. The study's findings and limits: On re-exposure, the response was weaker but peaked faster, at day 5 versus 15.

The V end lost 3 bases, the J end lost 2 bases, and 11 bases lay between the germline ends. CDR1 SNHLY and CDR2 FYNNEI come from the germline V gene. The CDR3 has 14 residues. Sequenced here: CD8+ T cells sorted from PBMCs, sampled 45 days after the yellow fever booster vaccination. The receptor's source is a man aged 25-45 years who received the YFV17D yellow fever vaccine. The rearrangement links TRBV2 to TRBJ2-7, with TRBD2 as a possible D gene (5 bases). The CDR3 sequence: CASSDYGIAYEQYF. As DNA, the CDR3 is TGTGCCAGCAGTGATTACGGGATAGCCTACGAGCAGTACTTC.